This T cell receptor (beta chain) is drawn from a study of T-cell memory formation after mild COVID-19. Whole-study context: TCR clusters showed largely donor specificity.

Study conclusions and caveats: Nothing confirmed that second-wave clones peaking on day 37 were specific for SARS-CoV-2. Clones that contracted clustered mainly in CM and EM if CD4+ and in EMRA if CD8+.

Germline lookup yields CDR1 LGHNA and CDR2 YSLEER. With V trimmed by 2 bases and J by 9 bases, 6 bases remained unmatched. The CDR3 consists of 15 residues. The 5'RACE method, run with constant-segment primers, produced TCR alpha and TCR beta cDNA libraries (carrying sample barcodes and UMIs). TCRdb called the 5' RACE reads again in MiXCR, with one record for every CDR3 protein. Altogether around 310,000 distinct CDR3 sequences are present, 15% being singletons, with the ten largest covering approximately 20%. This clonotype was detected many times. Its antigen is currently unknown. The clonotype originates from a man aged 18-30 years who had mild COVID-19 (a few samples of this study predate the infection). Cell type and time point are not known. Sequencing was done on a sample of PBMCs or a T cell subset sorted from them (not recorded which). The genes are TRBV4-3 and TRBJ2-1, with 11 positions matching TRBD2. The CDR3 DNA is TGCGCCAGCAGCCAAAGTAGCGGGGGGGCCGGTGAGCAGTTCTTC. Translation: CASSQSSGGAGEQFF.